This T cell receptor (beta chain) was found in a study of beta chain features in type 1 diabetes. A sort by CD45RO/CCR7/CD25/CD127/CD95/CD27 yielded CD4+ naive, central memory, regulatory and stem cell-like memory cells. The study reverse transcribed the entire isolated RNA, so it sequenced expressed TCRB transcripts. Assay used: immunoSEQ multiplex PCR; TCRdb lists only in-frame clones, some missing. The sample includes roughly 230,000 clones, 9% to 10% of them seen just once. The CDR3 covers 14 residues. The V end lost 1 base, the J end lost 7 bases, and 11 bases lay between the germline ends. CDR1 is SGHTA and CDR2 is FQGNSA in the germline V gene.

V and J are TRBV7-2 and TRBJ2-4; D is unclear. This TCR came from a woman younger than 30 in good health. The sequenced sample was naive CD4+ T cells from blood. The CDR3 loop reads CASSLGLSRNIQYF. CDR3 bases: TGTGCCAGCAGCTTAGGACTCAGCCGCAACATTCAGTACTTC.